The 21 T cell receptor beta chains given below trace back to one sample, sequenced in a study of shared clonotypes between healthy human individuals (dated by TCRdb to about 2020). Library creation used the immunoSEQ multiplex PCR assay. TCRdb stores this immuneACCESS table with in-frame sequences only. Part of the clones is absent; in the studies checked, under half of the shortfall reflects unresolved V genes, and no reason is known for the rest. This sample lists about 2.4 million clones; 93% were detected once. The ten largest make up 0.36% of the sample. The sample comprised naive CD4+ T cells from PBMCs. The cell subset or site label corresponds to: CD45RA+ positively selected. These receptors all come from a man between 18 and 35 years old in good health. Some clones in this sample may be carry-over from other donors' samples.

Worth noting for this clone: Other DNA sequences in this sample translate to the same CDR3. This sequence joins TRBV7-9 and TRBJ2-3, with D unclear. V gave up 2 bases and J gave up 1 base, with 7 bases separating them. Germline CDR1 is SEHNR and CDR2 is FQNEAQ (reference sequence). The CDR3 extends over 14 amino acids. The CDR3 spells CASSLNQGTDTQYF. The CDR3 DNA follows: TGTGCCAGCAGCTTAAATCAGGGCACAGATACGCAGTATTTT.

This chain uses TRBV29-1 with TRBJ1-4; a possible D gene is TRBD1 (6 bases). This CDR3 has 13 amino acids. Germline lookup yields CDR1 SQVTM and CDR2 ANQGSEA. Trimming removed 7 bases from V and 0 bases from J, with 9 bases in between. The CDR3 protein is CSARTATNEKLFF. CDR3 bases: TGCAGCGCCCGGACAGCAACTAATGAAAAACTGTTTTTT.

Remarks on this clone: Other DNA sequences within the sample encode an identical CDR3. The V call is TRBV2, the J call TRBJ2-3; the D is unclear. The V end was cut by 1 base, the J end by 5 bases, with 10 bases between. CDR3 size: 14 residues. CDR1 is SNHLY and CDR2 is FYNNEI in the germline V gene. The CDR3: CASSEGGPGDTQYF. The CDR3 DNA reads as TGTGCCAGCAGTGAAGGTGGGCCGGGAGATACGCAGTATTTT. The full variable domain, with the rest looked up from reference TRBV2 and TRBJ2-3, is EPEVTQTPSHQVTQMGQEVILRCVPISNHLYFYWYRQILGQKVEFLVSFYNNEISEKSEIFDDQFSVERPDGSNFTLKIRSTKLEDSAMYFCASSEGGPGDTQYFGPGTRLTVL.

This chain uses TRBV27 with TRBJ2-1; D unclear. V was pared by 6 bases and J by 2 bases, with 17 bases between. The CDR3 spans 16 residues. CDR1 and CDR2 (germline): MNHEY, SMNVEV (reference sequence). The CDR3 reads CASSSPGFPPYNEQFF. The CDR3 coding sequence is TGTGCCAGCAGCTCCCCCGGATTCCCCCCCTACAATGAGCAGTTCTTC.

This sequence joins TRBV9 and TRBJ2-1; 9 positions match TRBD1. The CDR3 runs to 15 residues. V shed 0 bases and J 3 bases; nucleotides not matched to a gene: 1. CDR1 and CDR2 (germline): SGDLS, YYNGEE. The CDR3 loop is CASSVVTGGYNEQFF. The CDR3 DNA reads TGTGCCAGCAGCGTAGTGACAGGGGGCTACAATGAGCAGTTCTTC.

The chain joins TRBV9 to TRBJ2-4, with D unresolved. Germline lookup yields CDR1 SGDLS and CDR2 YYNGEE. The CDR3 is 14 residues long. V lost 0 bases, J lost 8 bases, and 12 bases lay in between. The CDR3 region has the DNA TGTGCCAGCAGCGTAGTGGCGCTTGGGGACATTCAGTACTTC. Its protein is CASSVVALGDIQYF.

This sequence joins TRBV6-1 and TRBJ1-1, with a possible D match to TRBD1 (6 bases). V was trimmed by 9 bases and J by 0 bases, leaving 11 bases between them. The CDR3 consists of 13 residues. CDR1 and CDR2 (germline): MNHNS, SASEGT. In DNA form, the CDR3 reads TGTGCCAGTCGAGGACAGATGAACACTGAAGCTTTCTTT. Translated, it gives CASRGQMNTEAFF.

The chain employs TRBV11-2 and TRBJ2-3; the match to TRBD1 covers 8 bases. The CDR3 is made up of 14 amino acids. V shed 2 bases and J 5 bases; nucleotides not matched to a gene: 3. CDR1 and CDR2 from the germline V gene are SGHAT and FQNNGV. The CDR3 sequence: CASSLLQGEDTQYF. The CDR3 bases are TGTGCCAGCAGCTTACTACAGGGGGAAGATACGCAGTATTTT.

A single count supports this clone. The rearrangement joins TRBV7-9 to TRBJ2-5; 7 bases are a match to TRBD2. The V gene end was trimmed by 3 bases and the J gene end by 7 bases; junction bases not matched to a gene: 11. Germline CDR1 reads SEHNR; CDR2 reads FQNEAQ (reference sequence). The CDR3 is 15 amino acids. The CDR3 is CASSFEGTTSGTQYF. The CDR3 DNA follows: TGTGCCAGCAGCTTCGAAGGGACTACCTCAGGGACCCAGTACTTC.

V gene TRBV5-8 combines with J gene TRBJ1-2; D call uncertain. CDR3 length: 15 residues. Trimming cost V 5 bases and J 0 bases, with 14 bases left between them. The germline gives CDR1 SGHTS, CDR2 YDEGEE. This CDR3 reads CASRVGGGANYGYTF. The CDR3, as DNA: TGTGCCAGCAGAGTCGGCGGCGGGGCTAACTATGGCTACACCTTC.

The chain combines TRBV5-5 with TRBJ2-2; 9 positions agree with TRBD1. The CDR3 runs 17 residues. Per germline, CDR1 SGHKS and CDR2 YYEKEE (reference sequence). V shed 3 bases and J 3 bases; nucleotides not matched to a gene: 9. The CDR3 nucleotides are TGTGCCAGCAGCTGGGACAGGGAGCGTACGGACACCGGGGAGCTGTTTTTT. Protein product: CASSWDRERTDTGELFF.

V and J are TRBV19 and TRBJ2-2, with 10 bases lining up with TRBD2. CDR3 length: 15 amino acids. Germline V gene sequence: CDR1 LNHDA, CDR2 SQIVND (reference sequence). With V trimmed by 6 bases and J by 1 base, 2 bases remained unmatched. CDR3 sequence (DNA): TGTGCCAGTAGCGTAGCGGGGGGGAACACCGGGGAGCTGTTTTTT. Amino acids: CASSVAGGNTGELFF.

The chain combines TRBV29-1 with TRBJ2-3; the D gene is possibly TRBD2 (5 bases). In germline, CDR1 is SQVTM, CDR2 ANQGSEA. V lost 4 bases and J 0 bases, leaving 14 bases between the germline ends. The CDR3 loop spans 15 amino acids. The CDR3 loop reads CSVGHPAGSTDTQYF. The CDR3 DNA reads as TGCAGCGTTGGCCACCCTGCGGGTAGCACAGATACGCAGTATTTT.

This CDR3 is CASSPPQDIQYF. The CDR3 nucleotides are TGTGCCAGCAGTCCGCCCCAGGACATTCAGTACTTC. V and J are TRBV28 and TRBJ2-4; D is unclear. The CDR3 is made up of 12 amino acids. Germline V gene sequence: CDR1 MDHEN, CDR2 SYDVKM. V dropped 5 bases and J dropped 8 bases, with 10 bases sitting between them.

V gene TRBV11-2 combines with J gene TRBJ2-2; 11 bases map to TRBD2. The ends lost 4 bases at V and 6 bases at J; junction bases unmatched: 4. Germline lookup yields CDR1 SGHAT and CDR2 FQNNGV. This CDR3 is 15 amino acids long. CDR3 sequence reads: CASSSTGLAAGELFF. As DNA, the CDR3 is TGTGCCAGCAGCTCGACGGGACTAGCGGCCGGGGAGCTGTTTTTT.

CDR3 in amino acids: CASSVLVASGELFF. Written as DNA, the CDR3 is TGTGCCAGCAGCGTCCTCGTGGCCTCCGGGGAGCTGTTTTTT. This chain connects TRBV9 to TRBJ2-2; D remains unclear. The length of the CDR3 is 14 residues. The V and J ends lost 2 bases and 6 bases respectively, with 11 bases between them. Germline CDR1 reads SGDLS; CDR2 reads YYNGEE.

The chain's CDR3 is CASSLEGYSNQPQHF. DNA of the CDR3: TGTGCCAGCAGCCTTGAGGGGTATAGCAATCAGCCCCAGCATTTT. J is TRBJ1-5 and V is TRBV27, with D perhaps TRBD1 (5 bases). V lost 6 bases and J lost 0, with 12 bases in between. CDR1 MNHEY and CDR2 SMNVEV come from the germline V gene (reference sequence). The CDR3 is 15 residues long.

The rearrangement joins TRBV30 to TRBJ2-5, with 9 bases identical to TRBD1. The J call may not be correct, given that the DNA end is closer to TRBJ2-7. Germline loops: CDR1 GTSNPN, CDR2 SVGIG (reference sequence). The CDR3 contains 12 residues. Here the CDR3 reads CAGDRERNEQYF. Written as DNA, the CDR3 is TGTGCCGGGGACAGGGAGAGGAACGAGCAGTACTTC.

The rearrangement links TRBV6-5 to TRBJ1-2, with a possible D match to TRBD1 (6 bases). The CDR3 is 16 amino acids. Germline CDR1 MNHEY, CDR2 SVGAGI. V lost 2 bases to trimming and J lost 4 bases, with 17 bases between them. The chain's CDR3 is CASSYDWTEGSYGYTF. The CDR3 DNA follows: TGTGCCAGCAGTTACGACTGGACAGAAGGTTCCTATGGCTACACCTTC.

The chain is built from TRBV15 and TRBJ2-5, with D hard to call. The germline V and J ends were trimmed by 0 bases and 3 bases, with 8 bases remaining between them. The CDR3 totals 14 residues. Germline CDR1 reads LNHNV; CDR2 reads YYDKDF (reference sequence). The CDR3 reads CATSRDAIKETQYF. Written as DNA, the CDR3 is TGTGCCACCAGCAGAGATGCGATTAAAGAGACCCAGTACTTC.

The CDR3 DNA is TGCGCCAGCAGCTTGGTTAGGGGTGGCGGAAACACCATATATTTT. Translating it yields CASSLVRGGGNTIYF. V and J are TRBV5-1 and TRBJ1-3; a weak D match, TRBD1 (5 bases). The CDR3 spans 15 residues. Germline values: CDR1 SGHRS, CDR2 YFSETQ. Trimming removed 0 bases from V and 4 bases from J, with 11 bases in between.